A selection of T cell receptor beta chains follows, all from one sample in a study of blood T cell repertoires in COVID-19. Measured with immunoSEQ multiplex PCR; TCRdb has only the in-frame clones, and not every one. The table lists about 140,000 clones, under 90% of them singletons, with over 7.5% in the top ten. Sequenced: peripheral blood. The receptors here all came from a woman aged 60-70 years with active or convalescent COVID-19. CDR3s include the opening cysteine and the closing phenylalanine or tryptophan. The D gene is left open where the match is weak. Clone size is given for some rows only: seen once, a few or many times, or a class if the clone is expanded.

v_gene,j_gene,abundance,d_gene,CDR3aa,CDR3nt
TRBV10-3,TRBJ2-4,.,.,CAISESASGGAKNIQYF,TGTGCCATCAGTGAGTCAGCCAGCGGTGGTGCCAAAAACATTCAGTACTTC
TRBV4-2,TRBJ2-4,.,.,CASSQDSGLGNIQYF,TGTGCCAGCAGCCAAGATTCAGGGCTTGGAAACATTCAGTACTTC
TRBV5-8,TRBJ2-2,.,.,CASSLVRRTRTITGELFF,TGTGCCAGCAGCTTGGTGCGGCGCACCCGGACTATCACCGGGGAGCTGTTTTTT
TRBV6-5,TRBJ1-1,.,.,CASLEPGVYTEAFF,TGTGCCAGCCTTGAGCCAGGGGTATACACTGAAGCTTTCTTT
TRBV19,TRBJ1-3,.,TRBD1,CASRPDRSSSGNTIYF,TGTGCCAGTAGACCGGACAGGTCGAGCTCTGGAAACACCATATATTTT
TRBV6-1,TRBJ1-2,.,.,CASSEESAKNYGYTF,TGTGCCAGCAGTGAAGAGTCCGCTAAAAACTATGGCTACACCTTC
TRBV4-2,TRBJ2-1,.,TRBD1,CASSPWDRGAEQFF,TGTGCCAGCAGCCCATGGGACAGGGGAGCCGAGCAGTTCTTC
TRBV27,TRBJ2-3,.,TRBD1,CASSLLGQGAVGTDTQYF,TGTGCCAGCAGTCTTCTCGGACAGGGGGCAGTTGGCACAGATACGCAGTATTTT
TRBV19,TRBJ1-1,.,TRBD1,CASSRQGVKTEAFF,TGTGCCAGTAGTAGGCAGGGGGTGAAGACTGAAGCTTTCTTT
TRBV5-6,TRBJ1-3,.,.,CASRAGLSSHTIYF,TGTGCCAGCAGGGCCGGACTCTCATCGCACACCATATATTTT
TRBV5-1,TRBJ2-1,.,TRBD2,CASSRGLAGTSYNEQFF,TGCGCCAGCAGCCGGGGACTAGCGGGGACATCCTACAATGAGCAGTTCTTC
TRBV5-1,TRBJ2-2,.,TRBD1,CASSGTGNTGELFF,TGCGCCAGCAGCGGGACAGGGAACACCGGGGAGCTGTTTTTT
TRBV7-8,TRBJ2-3,.,TRBD2,CASSFFVSGNTDTQYF,TGTGCCAGCAGCTTTTTTGTTAGCGGGAACACAGATACGCAGTATTTT
TRBV20-1,TRBJ1-2,.,TRBD1,CSASSRQGINYGYTF,TGCAGTGCTAGTTCGAGACAGGGGATTAACTATGGCTACACCTTC
TRBV5-3,TRBJ2-6,.,TRBD1,CARSLKGQVSSGANVLTF,TGTGCCAGAAGCTTGAAGGGACAGGTCAGCTCTGGGGCCAACGTCCTGACTTTC
TRBV4-2,TRBJ1-6,once,TRBD1,CASSKTRDRSHSPLHF,TGTGCCAGCAGCAAAACGCGGGACAGGTCGCATTCACCCCTCCACTTT
TRBV10-2,TRBJ2-3,.,.,CASSESSRGGTQYF,TGCGCCAGCAGTGAGTCATCTAGAGGGGGTACGCAGTATTTT
TRBV7-9,TRBJ1-3,.,.,CASSFGDSGNTIYF,TGTGCCAGCAGCTTCGGGGACTCTGGAAACACCATATATTTT
TRBV2,TRBJ2-5,.,TRBD1,CASGGQRQETQYF,TGTGCCAGCGGGGGACAGAGGCAAGAGACCCAGTACTTC
TRBV2,TRBJ2-3,.,TRBD2,CASRAGTSADTQYF,TGTGCCAGCAGGGCTGGGACTAGCGCCGATACGCAGTATTTT
TRBV27,TRBJ1-5,.,.,CASSSQYGNQPQHF,TGTGCCAGCAGTTCGCAGTACGGCAATCAGCCCCAGCATTTT
TRBV6-5,TRBJ1-6,.,.,CASRVASNSPLHF,TGTGCCAGCAGGGTTGCTAGCAATTCACCCCTCCACTTT
TRBV5-1,TRBJ1-6,few,TRBD1,CASSPLRQGVNSPLHF,TGCGCCAGCAGCCCACTTCGACAGGGTGTGAATTCACCCCTCCACTTT
TRBV24-1,TRBJ1-2,.,TRBD1,CATSDPGQGNYGYTF,TGTGCCACCAGTGATCCGGGACAGGGGAACTATGGCTACACCTTC
TRBV6-6,TRBJ2-3,few,TRBD2,CASSNLAGADSHTQYF,TGTGCCAGCAGTAACCTAGCGGGAGCCGACTCACATACGCAGTATTTT
TRBV7-8,TRBJ2-7,.,TRBD1,CASSIGQESYEQYF,TGTGCCAGCAGCATCGGACAGGAGAGCTACGAGCAGTACTTC
TRBV7-2,TRBJ1-2,.,TRBD1,CASSSRQGHYGYTF,TGTGCCAGCAGCAGTCGACAGGGCCACTATGGCTACACCTTC
TRBV5-1,TRBJ2-3,.,.,CASSLAPGADTQYF,TGCGCCAGCAGCTTGGCCCCGGGGGCAGATACGCAGTATTTT
TRBV15,TRBJ1-6,.,.,CATSRGYSRYNSPLHF,TGTGCCACCAGCAGAGGGTACAGTCGATATAATTCACCCCTCCACTTT
TRBV5-1,TRBJ1-6,.,.,CASSYSGTGGSPLHF,TGCGCCAGCAGTTATTCCGGGACTGGGGGTTCACCCCTCCACTTT
TRBV3-1/TRBV3-2,TRBJ1-1,.,.,CASSQRGGNTEAFF,TGTGCCAGCAGCCAAAGGGGGGGGAACACTGAAGCTTTCTTT
TRBV29-1,TRBJ1-2,.,TRBD1,CSVVYRGDGYTF,TGCAGCGTTGTATACAGGGGAGATGGCTACACCTTC
TRBV6-5,TRBJ1-6,.,TRBD1,CASSFHWTGADSPLHF,TGTGCCAGCAGTTTTCATTGGACAGGGGCGGATTCACCCCTCCACTTT
TRBV6-2/TRBV6-3,TRBJ2-3,few,.,CASSLVLPPQYF,TGTGCCAGCAGCTTAGTACTGCCGCCGCAGTATTTT
TRBV27,TRBJ2-7,.,TRBD2,CASSLAGLAGDKQYF,TGTGCCAGCAGTTTGGCCGGACTAGCGGGAGATAAGCAGTACTTC
TRBV15,TRBJ2-2,.,TRBD2,CATSSDPRTSWAGELFF,TGTGCCACCAGCAGTGATCCCAGGACTAGCTGGGCCGGGGAGCTGTTTTTT
TRBV11-2,TRBJ2-7,.,.,CASSLALSAVGEQYF,TGTGCCAGCAGCTTAGCTCTAAGTGCCGTCGGTGAGCAGTACTTC